The 9 T cell receptor beta chains below come from one sample, sequenced in a study of T cell repertoires in urothelial bladder cancer (dated by TCRdb to about 2019). Library prep was done by the immunoSEQ multiplex PCR assay. Held by TCRdb, this immuneACCESS table contains in-frame sequences only and omits some clones. Under half of the omission traces to an unresolved V gene where checked; the cause of the rest is unknown. The sample includes roughly 8,800 clones, with less than 75% observed a single time. The ten largest clonotypes hold 25% to 35% of the sample. The source material was tumor-infiltrating cells from bladder cancer. The receptors shown here come from a human donor with urothelial carcinoma.

The CDR3 protein is CASSDAGLGSPLHF. CDR3 DNA sequence: TGTGCCAGCAGTGATGCAGGGCTGGGATCACCCCTCCACTTT. V is TRBV6-1 and J is TRBJ1-6; D may be TRBD1 (5 bases). CDR1 and CDR2 (germline): MNHNS, SASEGT. V shed 3 bases and J shed 10 bases, with 13 bases lying between them. The CDR3 has 14 residues.

J is TRBJ2-7 and V is TRBV19; 9 nucleotides align to TRBD1. The V segment lost 4 bases and the J segment 5 bases; nucleotides outside the gene matches: 6. The CDR3 contains 14 residues. Germline V gene lookup returns CDR1 LNHDA and CDR2 SQIVND (reference sequence). CDR3 loop: CASSNRDRANEQYF. In DNA, the CDR3 is TGTGCCAGTAGTAACCGGGACAGGGCGAACGAGCAGTACTTC.

The CDR3 protein is CASSALLGTGSTDTQYF. CDR3 sequence (DNA): TGTGCCAGCAGCGCCCTTCTGGGGACTGGGAGCACAGATACGCAGTATTTT. The J gene is TRBJ2-3, the V gene TRBV28; possibly TRBD2 for D (6 bases). Between the trimmed V and J ends, which lost 6 bases and 0 bases, there was a span of 19 bases. Per the germline V gene, CDR1 is MDHEN and CDR2 is SYDVKM. The CDR3 has 17 amino acids.

The chain employs TRBV5-4 and TRBJ2-3; weak D call: TRBD1 (6 bases). The CDR3 runs to 14 residues. Germline CDR1 SGHNT, CDR2 YYREEE (reference sequence). The germline V and J ends were trimmed by 4 bases and 3 bases, with 12 bases remaining between them. For the CDR3, the DNA is TGTGCCAGCAGCACGGGTCAGGGGACAGATACGCAGTATTTT. This translates into CASSTGQGTDTQYF.

This clone was counted a few times. The chain recombines TRBV10-3 with TRBJ1-5; no reliable D call. Germline loops: CDR1 ENHRY, CDR2 SYGVKD. V lost 5 bases and J lost 2, with 13 bases in between. This CDR3 is 15 amino acids long. The CDR3: CAISKDLGGNQPQHF. CDR3 DNA: TGTGCCATCAGTAAAGATCTCGGAGGCAATCAGCCCCAGCATTTT.

This clone was observed once. The CDR3 is CASGGTGKTFDEQYF. CDR3 nucleotide sequence: TGTGCCAGCGGTGGGACGGGGAAAACCTTTGACGAGCAGTACTTC. The genes are TRBV6-1 and TRBJ2-7; either TRBD1 or TRBD2 may fit D (5 bases each). The CDR3 is 15 residues long. Trimming took off 8 bases at V and 5 bases at J, with 22 bases between the two ends. The germline V gene has CDR1 MNHNS and CDR2 SASEGT.

The genes are TRBV5-1 and TRBJ1-1; D remains ambiguous. The CDR3 totals 14 residues. Germline-derived CDR1 and CDR2 are SGHRS and YFSETQ. The V and J ends lost 0 bases and 3 bases respectively, with 9 bases between them. CDR3 amino acids: CASSLGGFDTEAFF. Here the CDR3 DNA reads TGCGCCAGCAGCTTGGGAGGGTTCGACACTGAAGCTTTCTTT.

The chain carries TRBV14 and TRBJ2-3; D is unclear. Germline assignment: CDR1 SGHDN and CDR2 FVKESK. CDR3 length: 12 amino acids. V lost 1 base, J lost 11 bases, and 10 bases lay in between. CDR3 in DNA: TGTGCCAGCAGCCAAGTAGAAAGCAAGCAGTATTTT. Protein: CASSQVESKQYF.

The V gene is TRBV5-1, the J gene TRBJ1-1; D ambiguous. Germline V gives CDR1 SGHRS, CDR2 YFSETQ. Between the trimmed V and J ends, which lost 0 bases and 5 bases, there was a span of 14 bases. The CDR3 length is 15 residues. CDR3 in DNA: TGCGCCAGCAGCTTGGGACACGGGAAGGGTACTGAAGCTTTCTTT. Amino acid sequence: CASSLGHGKGTEAFF.